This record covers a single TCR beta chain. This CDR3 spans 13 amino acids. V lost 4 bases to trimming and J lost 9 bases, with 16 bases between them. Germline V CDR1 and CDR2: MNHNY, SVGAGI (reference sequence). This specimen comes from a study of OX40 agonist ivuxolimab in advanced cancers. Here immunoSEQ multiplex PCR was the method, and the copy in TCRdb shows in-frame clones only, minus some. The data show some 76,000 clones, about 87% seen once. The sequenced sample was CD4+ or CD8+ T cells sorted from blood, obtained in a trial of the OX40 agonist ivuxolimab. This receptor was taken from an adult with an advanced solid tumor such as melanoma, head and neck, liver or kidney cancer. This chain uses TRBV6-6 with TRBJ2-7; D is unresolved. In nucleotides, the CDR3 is TGTGCCAGCAGTTCGGGCGGCGTACGGAGGCAGTACTTC. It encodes CASSSGGVRRQYF.